These 9 T cell receptor beta chains originate from one sample sequenced in a study of blood T cell repertoires in COVID-19. Repertoires were generated with immunoSEQ multiplex PCR, while TCRdb's copy carries only in-frame clones and drops some. The repertoire includes about 340,000 clones, 92% of them detected once, and approximately 18% sits in the top ten. What was sequenced was PBMCs or T cells enriched from blood (not recorded which). The receptors come from a woman aged 25 to 39 who had recovered from COVID-19.

The J gene is TRBJ1-3, the V gene TRBV30, with 7 nucleotides matching TRBD1. After removal of 0 bases from V and 0 bases from J, the junction contained 5 bases not matched to a gene. Germline V lookup: CDR1 GTSNPN, CDR2 SVGIG (reference sequence). The CDR3 consists of 16 residues. CDR3 sequence (DNA): TGTGCCTGGAGTGTGGGACAGATAAGCTCTGGAAACACCATATATTTT. This translates into CAWSVGQISSGNTIYF.

This clone came up a few times. The J gene is TRBJ1-4, the V gene TRBV29-1; D may be TRBD1 (6 bases). Trimming left V 7 bases short and J 2 bases short, with 8 bases between. The CDR3 is made up of 12 amino acids. Germline values: CDR1 SQVTM, CDR2 ANQGSEA. Here the CDR3 reads CSATGTNEKLFF. The CDR3 nucleotides read TGCAGCGCAACAGGGACTAATGAAAAACTGTTTTTT.

The sample holds one count of this clone. The chain is built from TRBV14 and TRBJ2-3, with 11 positions matching TRBD2. Trimming took 5 bases from V and 2 from J; bases not matched to a gene: 6. Germline V lookup: CDR1 SGHDN, CDR2 FVKESK. The CDR3 is 16 amino acids. CDR3 DNA sequence: TGTGCCAGCAGCTATCTAGCGGGAGGTATCACAGATACGCAGTATTTT. This translates into CASSYLAGGITDTQYF.

V gene TRBV2 combines with J gene TRBJ1-1; D might be TRBD1 (5 bases). The V end was cut by 6 bases, the J end by 4 bases, with 12 bases between. Germline values: CDR1 SNHLY, CDR2 FYNNEI. CDR3 length: 13 amino acids. In DNA, the CDR3 is TGTGCCAGCAGAGGATCCCAGGGCACTGAAGCTTTCTTT. It is translated as CASRGSQGTEAFF.

This sequence joins TRBV27 and TRBJ1-1; D ambiguous. CDR1 is MNHEY, CDR2 SMNVEV, per germline (reference sequence). This CDR3 has 13 residues. V was cut by 9 bases and J by 1 base, with 12 bases left in between. The CDR3 loop is CASYPTPNTEAFF. CDR3 sequence (DNA): TGTGCCAGTTACCCGACACCGAACACTGAAGCTTTCTTT.

CDR3 region: CAISGQGDKGYTF. The DNA for the CDR3 is TGTGCCATCAGTGGGCAGGGGGATAAAGGCTACACCTTC. The J gene is TRBJ1-2, the V gene TRBV10-3; 7 nucleotides agree with TRBD1. The CDR3 is 13 residues long. V dropped 4 bases and J dropped 8; count of bases not matched to a gene: 7. Germline CDR1 and CDR2: ENHRY and SYGVKD.

V is TRBV19 and J is TRBJ2-5; the D is unclear. The germline CDR1 and CDR2 sequences are LNHDA and SQIVND (reference sequence). V was pared by 1 base and J by 5 bases, with 17 bases between. CDR3 length: 16 amino acids. CDR3 amino acids: CASSIAGHPRRETQYF. CDR3 coding DNA: TGTGCCAGTAGTATAGCAGGTCATCCCCGCCGGGAGACCCAGTACTTC.

This clone was counted once. This rearrangement joins TRBV11-2 to TRBJ2-3; 10 nucleotides match TRBD2. The CDR3 has 17 amino acids. In germline, CDR1 is SGHAT, CDR2 FQNNGV. V shed 3 bases, J shed 2 bases, and the junction held 8 bases outside the gene matches. The CDR3 sequence is CASSLSGRGPLTDTQYF. CDR3 in DNA: TGTGCCAGCAGCTTGAGCGGGAGGGGGCCCCTCACAGATACGCAGTATTTT.

The chain uses TRBV5-1 and TRBJ2-1; 9 bases fit TRBD1. This CDR3 is built from 16 residues. V shed 4 bases, J shed 2 bases, and the junction held 7 bases outside the gene matches. The germline V gene has CDR1 SGHRS and CDR2 YFSETQ. The CDR3 nucleotides are TGCGCCAGCAGCCCCCAGGGACAGGGACCCTACAATGAGCAGTTCTTC. The encoded protein is CASSPQGQGPYNEQFF.